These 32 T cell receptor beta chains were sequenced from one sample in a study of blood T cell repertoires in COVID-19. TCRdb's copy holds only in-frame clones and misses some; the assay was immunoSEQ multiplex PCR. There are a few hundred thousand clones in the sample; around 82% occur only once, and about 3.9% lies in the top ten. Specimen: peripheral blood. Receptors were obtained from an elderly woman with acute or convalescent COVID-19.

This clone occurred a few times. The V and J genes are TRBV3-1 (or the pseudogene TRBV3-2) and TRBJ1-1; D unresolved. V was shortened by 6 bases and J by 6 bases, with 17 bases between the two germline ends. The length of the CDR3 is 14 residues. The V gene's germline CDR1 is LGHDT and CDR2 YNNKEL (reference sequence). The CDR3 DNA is TGTGCCAGCAGGGCGGCTACTATAGCGGCTGAAGCTTTCTTT. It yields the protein CASRAATIAAEAFF.

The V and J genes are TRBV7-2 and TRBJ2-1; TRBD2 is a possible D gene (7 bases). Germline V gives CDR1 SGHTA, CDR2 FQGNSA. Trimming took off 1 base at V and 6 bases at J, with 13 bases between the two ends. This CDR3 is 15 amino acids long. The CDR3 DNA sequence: TGTGCCAGCAGCTTAGAGGGGCGGGGGCTCAATGAGCAGTTCTTC. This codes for CASSLEGRGLNEQFF. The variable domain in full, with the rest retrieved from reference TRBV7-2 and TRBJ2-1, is GAGVSQSPSNKVTEKGKDVELRCDPISGHTALYWYRQSLGQGLEFLIYFQGNSAPDKSGLPSDRFSAERTGGSVSTLTIQRTQQEDSAVYLCASSLEGRGLNEQFFGPGTRLTVL.

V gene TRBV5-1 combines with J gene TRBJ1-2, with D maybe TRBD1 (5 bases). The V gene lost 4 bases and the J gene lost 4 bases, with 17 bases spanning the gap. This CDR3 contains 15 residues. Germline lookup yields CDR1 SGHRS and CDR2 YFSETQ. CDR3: CASSVDKAGAYGYTF. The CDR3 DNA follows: TGCGCCAGCAGCGTAGACAAGGCTGGGGCCTATGGCTACACCTTC.

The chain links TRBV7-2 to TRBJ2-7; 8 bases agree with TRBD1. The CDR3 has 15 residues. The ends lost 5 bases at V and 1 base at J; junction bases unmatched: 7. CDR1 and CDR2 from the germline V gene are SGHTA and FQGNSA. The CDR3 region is CASSLQGQVSYEQYF. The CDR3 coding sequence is TGTGCCAGCAGCCTCCAGGGACAGGTATCCTACGAGCAGTACTTC.

CDR3 protein: CASSGQAPYEQYF. CDR3 nucleotide sequence: TGTGCCAGCAGCGGACAGGCGCCCTACGAGCAGTACTTC. The chain links TRBV11-1 to TRBJ2-7; 7 bases match TRBD1. This CDR3 region has 13 residues. Germline CDR1 SGHAT, CDR2 FQDESV (reference sequence). V was pared by 5 bases and J by 2 bases, with 3 bases of the junction left unmatched.

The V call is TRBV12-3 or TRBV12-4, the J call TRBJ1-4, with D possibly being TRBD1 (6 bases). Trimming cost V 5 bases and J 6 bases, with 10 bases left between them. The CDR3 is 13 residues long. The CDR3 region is CASSRWGHEKLFF. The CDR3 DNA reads TGTGCCAGCAGTCGGTGGGGGCATGAAAAACTGTTTTTT.

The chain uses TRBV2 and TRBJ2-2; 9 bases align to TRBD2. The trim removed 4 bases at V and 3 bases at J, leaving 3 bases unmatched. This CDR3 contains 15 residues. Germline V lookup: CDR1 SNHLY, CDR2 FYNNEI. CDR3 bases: TGTGCCAGCAGTGTAGCGGGGGCGTACACCGGGGAGCTGTTTTTT. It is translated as CASSVAGAYTGELFF.

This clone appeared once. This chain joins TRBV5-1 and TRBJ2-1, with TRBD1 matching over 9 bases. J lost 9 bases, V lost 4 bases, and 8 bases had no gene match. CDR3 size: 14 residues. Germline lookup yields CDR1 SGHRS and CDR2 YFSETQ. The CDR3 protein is CASSQGQGNTEQFF. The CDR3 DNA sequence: TGCGCCAGCAGCCAGGGACAGGGTAATACTGAGCAGTTCTTC.

Here the CDR3 reads CASSNTGTSNQPQHF. The CDR3 coding sequence is TGTGCCAGCAGCAATACAGGGACTAGCAATCAGCCCCAGCATTTT. The V and J genes are TRBV7-8 and TRBJ1-5, with a weak D call TRBD1 (6 bases). The ends were cut back, 5 bases at V and 0 bases at J, with 11 bases in the middle. The length of the CDR3 is 15 residues. Germline V gene lookup returns CDR1 SGHVS and CDR2 FQNEAQ.

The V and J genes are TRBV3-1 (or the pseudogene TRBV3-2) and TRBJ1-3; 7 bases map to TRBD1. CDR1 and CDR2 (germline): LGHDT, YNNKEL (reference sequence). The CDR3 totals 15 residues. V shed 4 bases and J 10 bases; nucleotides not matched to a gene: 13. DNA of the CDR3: TGTGCCAGCAGCCCGACGCCGGACAGGCTTGGAACCATATATTTT. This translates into CASSPTPDRLGTIYF.

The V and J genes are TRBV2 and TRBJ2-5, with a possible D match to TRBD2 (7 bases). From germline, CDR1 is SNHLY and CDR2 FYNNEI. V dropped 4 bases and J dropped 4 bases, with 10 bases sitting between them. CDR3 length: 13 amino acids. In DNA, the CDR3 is TGTGCCAGCAGTGCGAGGGGGGGAGAGACCCAGTACTTC. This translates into CASSARGGETQYF.

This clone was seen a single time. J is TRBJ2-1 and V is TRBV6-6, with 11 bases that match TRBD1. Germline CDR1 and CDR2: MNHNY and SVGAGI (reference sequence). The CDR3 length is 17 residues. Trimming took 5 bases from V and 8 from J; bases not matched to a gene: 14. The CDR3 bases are TGTGCCAGCAGTCCTGTTCCTCCCGGGACAGGGGGGGATGAGCAGTTCTTC. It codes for CASSPVPPGTGGDEQFF.

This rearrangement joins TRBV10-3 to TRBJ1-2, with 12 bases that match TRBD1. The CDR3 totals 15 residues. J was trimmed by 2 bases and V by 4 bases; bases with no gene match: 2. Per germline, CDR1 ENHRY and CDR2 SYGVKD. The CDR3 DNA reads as TGTGCCATCAGTGCTGGGACAGGGGGCAACTATGGCTACACCTTC. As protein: CAISAGTGGNYGYTF.

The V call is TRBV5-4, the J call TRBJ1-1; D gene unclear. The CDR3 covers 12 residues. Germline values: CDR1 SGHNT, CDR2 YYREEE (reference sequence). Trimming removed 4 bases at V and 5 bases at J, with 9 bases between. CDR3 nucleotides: TGTGCCAGCAGCGTACGAGAGACTGAAGCTTTCTTT. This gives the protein CASSVRETEAFF.

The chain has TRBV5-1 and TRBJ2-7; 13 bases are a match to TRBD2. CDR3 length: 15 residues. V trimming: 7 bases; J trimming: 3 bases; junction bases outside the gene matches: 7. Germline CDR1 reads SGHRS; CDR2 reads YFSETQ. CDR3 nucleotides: TGCGCCAGCCGCCTGACTAGCGGGGGGAACTACGAGCAGTACTTC. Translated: CASRLTSGGNYEQYF.

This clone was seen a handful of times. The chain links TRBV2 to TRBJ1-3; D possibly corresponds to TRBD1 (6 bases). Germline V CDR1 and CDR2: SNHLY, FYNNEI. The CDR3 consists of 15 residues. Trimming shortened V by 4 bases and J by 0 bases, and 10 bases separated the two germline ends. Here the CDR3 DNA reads TGTGCCAGCAGTGTAACCAGGGGCTCTGGAAACACCATATATTTT. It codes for CASSVTRGSGNTIYF.

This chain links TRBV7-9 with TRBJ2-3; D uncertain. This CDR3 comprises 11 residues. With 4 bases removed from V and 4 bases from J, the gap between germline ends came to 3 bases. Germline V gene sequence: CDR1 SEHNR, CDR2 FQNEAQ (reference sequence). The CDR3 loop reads CASSSSDTQYF. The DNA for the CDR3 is TGTGCCAGCAGCTCGTCAGATACGCAGTATTTT.

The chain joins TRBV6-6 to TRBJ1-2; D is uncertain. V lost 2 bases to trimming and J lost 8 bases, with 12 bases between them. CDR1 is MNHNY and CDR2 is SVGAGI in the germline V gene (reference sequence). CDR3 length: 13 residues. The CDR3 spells CASSYGESGGYTF. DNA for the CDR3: TGTGCCAGCAGTTACGGGGAGTCGGGGGGCTACACCTTC.

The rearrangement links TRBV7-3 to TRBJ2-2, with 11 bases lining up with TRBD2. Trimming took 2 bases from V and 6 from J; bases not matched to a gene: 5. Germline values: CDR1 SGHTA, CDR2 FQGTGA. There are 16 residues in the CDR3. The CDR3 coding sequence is TGTGCCAGCAGCTTACTCCCGGGACTAGCGGCCGGGGAGCTGTTTTTT. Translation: CASSLLPGLAAGELFF.

The CDR3 is CASSPQSGTGETQYF. CDR3 nucleotide sequence: TGTGCCAGCAGCCCTCAGTCCGGGACTGGAGAGACCCAGTACTTC. J is TRBJ2-5 and V is TRBV7-2; a weak D match, TRBD2 (6 bases). The ends were cut back, 5 bases at V and 4 bases at J, with 17 bases in the middle. CDR3 length: 15 amino acids. Germline CDR1 is SGHTA and CDR2 is FQGNSA.

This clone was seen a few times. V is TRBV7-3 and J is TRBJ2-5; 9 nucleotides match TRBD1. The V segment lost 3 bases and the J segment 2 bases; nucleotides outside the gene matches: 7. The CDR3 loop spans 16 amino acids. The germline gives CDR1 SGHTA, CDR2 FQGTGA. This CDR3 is CASSLSGTGSQETQYF. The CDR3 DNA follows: TGTGCCAGCAGCTTGTCCGGGACAGGGTCTCAAGAGACCCAGTACTTC.

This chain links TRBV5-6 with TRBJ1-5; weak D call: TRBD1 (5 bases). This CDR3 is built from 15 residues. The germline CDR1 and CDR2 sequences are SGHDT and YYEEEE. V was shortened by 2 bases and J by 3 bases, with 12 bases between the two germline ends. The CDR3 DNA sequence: TGTGCCAGCAGCTTAAGAGGCGGACACAATCAGCCCCAGCATTTT. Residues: CASSLRGGHNQPQHF.

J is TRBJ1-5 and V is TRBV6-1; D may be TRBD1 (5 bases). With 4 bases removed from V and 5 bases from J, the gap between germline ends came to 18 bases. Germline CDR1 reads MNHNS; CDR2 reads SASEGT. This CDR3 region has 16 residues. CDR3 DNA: TGTGCCAGCAGTGGAATAGACAGACCCAAGGATCAGCCCCAGCATTTT. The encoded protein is CASSGIDRPKDQPQHF.

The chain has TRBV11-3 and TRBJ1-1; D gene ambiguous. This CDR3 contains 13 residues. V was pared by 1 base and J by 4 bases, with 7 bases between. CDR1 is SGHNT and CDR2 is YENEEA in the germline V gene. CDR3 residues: CASSLGFSTEAFF. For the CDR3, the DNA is TGTGCCAGCAGCTTAGGTTTTAGCACTGAAGCTTTCTTT.

Here the CDR3 DNA reads TGTGCCAGCAGCTTTAGCCTGAACACCGGGGAGCTGTTTTTT. Translated: CASSFSLNTGELFF. The V and J genes are TRBV7-2 and TRBJ2-2; D not certain. CDR3 length: 14 residues. CDR1 SGHTA and CDR2 FQGNSA come from the germline V gene. V was pared by 3 bases and J by 1 base, with 6 bases between.

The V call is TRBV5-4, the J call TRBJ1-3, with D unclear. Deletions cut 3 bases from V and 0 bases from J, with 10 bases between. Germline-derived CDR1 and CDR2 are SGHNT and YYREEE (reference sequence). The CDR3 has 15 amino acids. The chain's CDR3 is CASSSTADSGNTIYF. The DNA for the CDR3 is TGTGCCAGCAGCTCCACAGCGGACTCTGGAAACACCATATATTTT.

The CDR3 sequence: CASSEAIAGGVDTQYF. CDR3 in DNA: TGTGCCAGCAGTGAAGCGATAGCGGGTGGAGTGGATACGCAGTATTTT. The J gene is TRBJ2-3, the V gene TRBV6-1, with 7 bases identical to TRBD2. CDR1 and CDR2 from the germline V gene are MNHNS and SASEGT. Trimming cost V 0 bases and J 6 bases; bases outside gene matches: 9. The CDR3 extends over 16 amino acids.

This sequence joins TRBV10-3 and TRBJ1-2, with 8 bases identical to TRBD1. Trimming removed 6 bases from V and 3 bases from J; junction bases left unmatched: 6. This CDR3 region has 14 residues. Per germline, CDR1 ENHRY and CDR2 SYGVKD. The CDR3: CAIRDRVRDYGYTF. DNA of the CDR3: TGTGCCATCAGGGACAGGGTACGAGACTATGGCTACACCTTC.

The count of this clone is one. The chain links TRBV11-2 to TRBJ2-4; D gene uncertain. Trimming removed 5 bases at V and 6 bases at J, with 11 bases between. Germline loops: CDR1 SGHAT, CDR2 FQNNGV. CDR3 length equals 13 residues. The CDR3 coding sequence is TGTGCCAGCAGCACCCGCTATGGAAACATTCAGTACTTC. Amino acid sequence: CASSTRYGNIQYF.

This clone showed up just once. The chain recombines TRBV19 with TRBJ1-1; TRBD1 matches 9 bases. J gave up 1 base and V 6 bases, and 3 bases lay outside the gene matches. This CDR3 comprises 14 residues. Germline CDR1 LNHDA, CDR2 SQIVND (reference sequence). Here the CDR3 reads CASRRGQGNTEAFF. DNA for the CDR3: TGTGCCAGTAGGAGGGGACAGGGGAACACTGAAGCTTTCTTT.

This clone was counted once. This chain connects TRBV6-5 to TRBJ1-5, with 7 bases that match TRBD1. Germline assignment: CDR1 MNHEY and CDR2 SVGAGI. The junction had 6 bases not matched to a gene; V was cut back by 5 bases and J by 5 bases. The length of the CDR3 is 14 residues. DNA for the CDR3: TGTGCCAGCAGTAGACAGGGTTTTGATCAGCCCCAGCATTTT. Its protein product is CASSRQGFDQPQHF.

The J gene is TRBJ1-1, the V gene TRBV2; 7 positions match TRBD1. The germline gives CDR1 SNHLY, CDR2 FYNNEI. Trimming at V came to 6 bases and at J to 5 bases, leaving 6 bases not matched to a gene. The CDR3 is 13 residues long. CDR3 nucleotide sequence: TGTGCCAGCAGAGAGCAGACAGGGACTGAAGCTTTCTTT. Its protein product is CASREQTGTEAFF.